This is a list of T cell receptor beta chains from one sample in a study of cytomegalovirus exposure and HLA in healthy donors. Sequencing used immunoSEQ multiplex PCR; TCRdb keeps in-frame clones, though not all of them. The sample lists about 210,000 clones; more than 65% were seen once. The sequencing input was PBMCs. These receptors were obtained from a man between 35 and 55 years old in good health and CMV-seropositive. CDR3s include the opening cysteine and the closing phenylalanine or tryptophan. Each record gives: D gene, J gene, clone size, V gene, CDR3 protein, CDR3 DNA. A D gene is named only where the DNA matches it firmly. Size is stated for part of the rows, as once, few or many counts, or as a class when the clone is expanded.

TRBD2,TRBJ2-5,.,TRBV2,CASTRGGRETQYF,TGTGCCAGCACCCGGGGGGGCCGAGAGACCCAGTACTTC
TRBD1,TRBJ2-1,.,TRBV5-1,CASSLGQGANEQFF,TGCGCCAGCAGCTTGGGACAGGGTGCCAATGAGCAGTTCTTC
TRBD1,TRBJ1-1,.,TRBV5-1,CASSLDRGDTEAFF,TGCGCCAGCAGCTTGGACAGGGGGGACACTGAAGCTTTCTTT
.,TRBJ2-2,.,TRBV25-1,CASSEQEAGELFF,TGTGCCAGCAGTGAACAGGAGGCCGGGGAGCTGTTTTTT
TRBD2,TRBJ2-7,.,TRBV29-1,CSVSGTSVSNEQYF,TGCAGCGTATCCGGGACTAGCGTATCTAACGAGCAGTACTTC
.,TRBJ2-1,.,TRBV27,CASSFKPLDNEQFF,TGTGCCAGCAGTTTTAAGCCCCTCGACAATGAGCAGTTCTTC
TRBD2,TRBJ2-1,few,TRBV6-5,CASSYSLTGGGKQFF,TGTGCCAGCAGTTACTCCCTGACGGGGGGTGGTAAGCAGTTCTTC
.,TRBJ2-7,.,TRBV4-1,CASSPGSQKYEQYF,TGTGCCAGCAGCCCCGGCTCACAGAAGTACGAGCAGTACTTC
.,TRBJ2-1,few,TRBV2,CASSEGGGEQFF,TGTGCCAGCAGTGAGGGAGGGGGTGAGCAGTTCTTC
TRBD1,TRBJ2-2,.,TRBV10-3,CAISNRAGTGAGELFF,TGTGCCATCAGTAATCGAGCCGGGACAGGGGCCGGGGAGCTGTTTTTT
.,TRBJ1-1,.,TRBV27,CASRWATEAFF,TGTGCCAGCAGATGGGCGACTGAAGCTTTCTTT
.,TRBJ1-4,once,TRBV27,CASSSAWGGLEKLFF,TGTGCCAGCAGCAGTGCGTGGGGGGGTCTTGAAAAACTGTTTTTT
.,TRBJ1-2,.,TRBV7-2,CASSLGGLGSYGYTF,TGTGCCAGCAGCTTGGGGGGTCTCGGGTCCTATGGCTACACCTTC
.,TRBJ1-1,.,TRBV19,CASSNPPGQMNTEAFF,TGTGCCAGTAGCAACCCTCCCGGACAGATGAACACTGAAGCTTTCTTT
.,TRBJ1-2,.,TRBV28,CASSSGWYGYTF,TGTGCCAGCAGTTCGGGGTGGTATGGCTACACCTTC
.,TRBJ1-1,once,TRBV5-6,CASSLGWGRYGNTEAFF,TGTGCCAGCAGCCTAGGCTGGGGGCGGTATGGAAACACTGAAGCTTTCTTT
.,TRBJ1-1,.,TRBV6-5,CASSYTGDGLGTEAFF,TGTGCCAGCAGTTACACCGGGGATGGTTTAGGGACTGAAGCTTTCTTT
TRBD1,TRBJ1-1,.,TRBV7-2,CASSNSRGLSTEAFF,TGTGCCAGCAGCAACAGCAGGGGGCTGAGCACTGAAGCTTTCTTT
TRBD1,TRBJ1-5,few,TRBV19,CASSTGTGNQPQHF,TGTGCCAGTTCTACCGGGACAGGGAATCAGCCCCAGCATTTT
TRBD1,TRBJ2-7,.,TRBV6-6,CASSYTDRGLEQYF,TGTGCCAGCAGTTACACGGACAGGGGGCTTGAGCAGTACTTC
TRBD1,TRBJ1-5,.,TRBV4-1,CASSRGTGDNQPQHF,TGTGCCAGCAGCCGAGGGACAGGGGACAATCAGCCCCAGCATTTT
TRBD1,TRBJ2-3,few,TRBV5-4,CASSLPPGQGAYTQYF,TGTGCCAGCAGCTTACCTCCGGGACAGGGGGCATATACGCAGTATTTT
TRBD1,TRBJ2-2,once,TRBV15,CATSRDRVTGELFF,TGTGCCACCAGCAGGGACAGGGTCACCGGGGAGCTGTTTTTT
.,TRBJ1-1,.,TRBV5-5,CASRRQVNTEAFF,TGTGCCAGCAGGAGACAGGTTAACACTGAAGCTTTCTTT
TRBD2,TRBJ2-1,.,TRBV11-2,CASSLVSGTYNEQFF,TGTGCCAGCAGCTTAGTCAGCGGGACCTACAATGAGCAGTTCTTC
.,TRBJ1-3,.,TRBV6-1,CASSGQPGSGNTIYF,TGTGCCAGCAGTGGTCAGCCCGGGTCTGGAAACACCATATATTTT
.,TRBJ2-2,few,TRBV28,CASSSRLGQTTGELFF,TGTGCCAGCAGCTCCCGTCTGGGCCAAACCACCGGGGAGCTGTTTTTT
TRBD1,TRBJ2-2,.,TRBV4-3,CASSQARGRSGELFF,TGCGCCAGCAGCCAAGCTAGGGGGCGGAGCGGGGAGCTGTTTTTT
.,TRBJ2-7,.,TRBV5-5,CASSLGLVISYEQYF,TGTGCCAGCAGCTTGGGACTAGTCATTTCCTACGAGCAGTACTTC
TRBD1,TRBJ1-4,.,TRBV28,CASSQRQTGRSEKLFF,TGTGCCAGCAGCCAGCGCCAGACAGGGAGGTCTGAAAAACTGTTTTTT
.,TRBJ2-5,.,TRBV11-2,CASSLGPARSMMGQYF,TGTGCCAGCAGCTTGGGGCCTGCACGGTCAATGATGGGCCAGTACTTC
TRBD1,TRBJ2-5,few,TRBV6-5,CASSYRGQKQETQYF,TGTGCCAGCAGTTACAGGGGACAGAAACAAGAGACCCAGTACTTC
TRBD2,TRBJ2-2,.,TRBV5-1,CASSLGTSDTGELFF,TGCGCCAGCAGCTTGGGGACTAGCGATACCGGGGAGCTGTTTTTT
.,TRBJ1-3,.,TRBV7-8,CASSLKQQSSGNTIYF,TGTGCCAGCAGCTTAAAACAACAGAGCTCTGGAAACACCATATATTTT
TRBD2,TRBJ2-1,.,TRBV4-2,CASSRLGILAGAEQFF,TGTGCCAGCAGCCGCCTTGGGATACTAGCGGGAGCTGAGCAGTTCTTC
.,TRBJ2-7,.,TRBV2,CASSEPHPGQAAGLSYEQYF,TGTGCCAGCAGTGAACCGCACCCGGGACAGGCAGCGGGATTATCCTACGAGCAGTACTTC
.,TRBJ2-3,.,TRBV6-1,CASSDGGQLDTQYF,TGTGCCAGCAGTGATGGCGGGCAGCTAGATACGCAGTATTTT
TRBD2,TRBJ2-7,.,TRBV10-2,CASSSHRGGRSYEQYF,TGCGCCAGCTCGTCACACCGGGGGGGGCGTTCCTACGAGCAGTACTTC
TRBD2,TRBJ2-7,.,TRBV2,CASRQGTSGGRYEQYF,TGTGCCAGCAGACAAGGGACTAGCGGGGGGCGGTACGAGCAGTACTTC
.,TRBJ2-7,once,TRBV7-2,CASSRPLAGSYEQYF,TGTGCCAGCAGCCGCCCACTAGCAGGCTCCTACGAGCAGTACTTC
.,TRBJ1-6,.,TRBV5-1,CASSLGSNNSPLHF,TGCGCCAGCAGCTTGGGTAGCAATAATTCACCCCTCCACTTT
.,TRBJ2-5,once,TRBV7-6,CAGSISGTQETQYF,TGTGCCGGCAGCATCTCCGGGACACAAGAGACCCAGTACTTC
TRBD1,TRBJ2-7,.,TRBV28,CASSLWGGDSSYEQYF,TGTGCCAGCAGTTTGTGGGGTGGGGACAGCTCCTACGAGCAGTACTTC
.,TRBJ2-3,.,TRBV28,CASTRTTDTQYF,TGTGCCAGCACCAGGACTACAGATACGCAGTATTTT
TRBD1,TRBJ2-1,.,TRBV7-9,CASSKKQGNPYNEQFF,TGTGCCAGCAGCAAGAAACAGGGGAACCCCTACAATGAGCAGTTCTTC
.,TRBJ2-7,.,TRBV13,CASSLGGGRVNEQYF,TGTGCCAGCAGCTTAGGAGGCGGCAGGGTGAACGAGCAGTACTTC
TRBD2,TRBJ2-1,.,TRBV4-2,CASSQDTSGDDEQFF,TGTGCCAGCAGCCAAGATACTAGCGGGGATGATGAGCAGTTCTTC
.,TRBJ1-4,.,TRBV11-2,CASSPHGGGNNEKLFF,TGTGCCAGCAGTCCCCATGGGGGGGGAAACAATGAAAAACTGTTTTTT
.,TRBJ2-3,.,TRBV2,CASREAGTDTQYF,TGTGCCAGCAGGGAGGCGGGCACAGATACGCAGTATTTT
.,TRBJ2-7,.,TRBV6-1,CASSEIFRGEQYF,TGTGCCAGCAGTGAGATCTTCAGGGGCGAGCAGTACTTC
.,TRBJ2-6,.,TRBV5-8,CASSLRGLDMGHSGANVLTF,TGTGCCAGCAGCTTGAGGGGGTTGGACATGGGACACTCTGGGGCCAACGTCCTGACTTTC
.,TRBJ2-7,few,TRBV7-2,CASSPRQVYEQYF,TGTGCCAGCAGCCCCCGACAGGTATACGAGCAGTACTTC
.,TRBJ2-1,.,TRBV18,CASSPQMEDEQFF,TGTGCCAGCTCACCCCAAATGGAGGATGAGCAGTTCTTC
.,TRBJ2-7,.,TRBV11-2,CASSSTLYEQYF,TGTGCCAGCAGCTCCACTCTTTACGAGCAGTACTTC
.,TRBJ2-5,.,TRBV5-1,CASTPTDWYQETQYF,TGCGCCAGCACCCCGACAGACTGGTACCAAGAGACCCAGTACTTC
.,TRBJ2-5,few,TRBV28,CASRGTGQGAQYF,TGTGCCAGCAGAGGTACGGGACAAGGGGCCCAGTACTTC
.,TRBJ2-7,.,TRBV2,CAATRLVVDEQYF,TGTGCCGCAACGAGACTAGTAGTAGACGAGCAGTACTTC